This is a list of T cell receptor beta chains from one sample in a study of response to subunit inactivated influenza vaccine. From the RT-PCR reads, TCRdb called clonotypes with MiXCR, one entry per CDR3 protein. The sample includes under 200,000 distinct CDR3 sequences, over 8.5% of them seen just once. The source material was CD8+ T cells sorted from PBMCs, sampled less than 30 months after vaccination. Receptor source: a man between 45 and 75 years old who received an inactivated influenza vaccine. The CDR3 runs from the conserved cysteine through the conserved F or W. A D gene is named only where the DNA matches it firmly. Clone size appears in some rows only: once, few, many, or a class for an expanded clone.

V gene,J gene,clone size,D gene,CDR3 protein,CDR3 DNA
TRBV6-5,TRBJ2-3,NA,NA,CASSYAGTTDTQYF,TGTGCCAGCAGTTACGCAGGGACCACAGATACGCAGTATTTT
TRBV29-1,TRBJ2-2,many,NA,CSVETDSTGELFF,TGCAGCGTAGAGACAGATAGCACCGGGGAGCTGTTTTTT
TRBV7-9,TRBJ2-7,NA,NA,CASSSGEMVYEQYF,TGTGCCAGCAGTTCAGGGGAAATGGTCTACGAGCAGTACTTC
TRBV7-6,TRBJ2-3,NA,NA,CASSLVAIPTDTQYF,TGTGCCAGCAGCTTAGTAGCGATCCCCACAGATACGCAGTATTTT
TRBV4-3,TRBJ2-1,few,NA,CASSPNEGGGPYNEQFF,TGCGCCAGCAGCCCGAACGAGGGTGGAGGTCCCTACAATGAGCAGTTCTTC
TRBV7-8,TRBJ2-7,few,NA,CASSSRLDYEQYF,TGTGCCAGCAGCTCCCGGTTAGACTACGAGCAGTACTTC
TRBV27,TRBJ1-2,NA,NA,CASSSDPPGDYGYTF,TGTGCCAGCAGTTCTGATCCACCCGGCGACTATGGCTACACCTTC
TRBV6-5,TRBJ1-4,NA,NA,CASGNNQGFGEKLFF,TGTGCCAGCGGTAACAATCAGGGGTTTGGCGAAAAACTGTTTTTT
TRBV6-1,TRBJ2-5,NA,NA,CASASNAARGRETQYF,TGTGCCAGCGCCTCCAACGCCGCGCGGGGCCGGGAGACCCAGTACTTC
TRBV5-1,TRBJ2-7,few,TRBD1,CASRYRQGSYEQYF,TGCGCCAGCAGATATAGACAGGGGAGTTACGAGCAGTACTTC
TRBV20-1,TRBJ2-3,many,TRBD2,CSASNGLATDTQYF,TGCAGTGCTAGCAATGGACTAGCTACAGATACGCAGTATTTT
TRBV5-1,TRBJ2-1,many,NA,CASGKPDNFF,TGCGCCAGCGGAAAACCGGACAACTTCTTC
TRBV7-9,TRBJ2-2,NA,NA,CASSMTASTGELFF,TGTGCCAGCAGCATGACAGCCAGCACCGGGGAGCTGTTTTTT
TRBV10-3,TRBJ2-7,NA,TRBD1,CAISGGQGATYEQYF,TGTGCCATCAGTGGGGGACAGGGGGCGACCTACGAGCAGTACTTC
TRBV9,TRBJ2-2,NA,NA,CASSRRLTNTGELFF,TGTGCCAGCAGCCGAAGACTGACGAACACCGGGGAGCTGTTTTTT
TRBV12-3/TRBV12-4,TRBJ2-5,many,NA,CASSRGPETQYF,TGTGCCAGCAGTAGGGGACCTGAGACCCAGTACTTC
TRBV28,TRBJ2-1,few,NA,CASSSASVLSYNEQFF,TGTGCCAGCAGTTCCGCTAGCGTCCTTTCCTACAATGAGCAGTTCTTC
TRBV4-3,TRBJ2-7,few,NA,CASSQGLISSYEQYF,TGCGCCAGCAGCCAAGGACTGATAAGCTCCTACGAGCAGTACTTC
TRBV12-3/TRBV12-4,TRBJ2-5,many,TRBD2,CASSGLAGETQYF,TGTGCCAGCAGTGGACTAGCTGGAGAGACCCAGTACTTC
TRBV5-1,TRBJ2-7,few,TRBD1,CASTGGLDEQYF,TGCGCCAGCACAGGGGGTCTGGACGAGCAGTACTTC
TRBV4-3,TRBJ1-6,many,NA,CASSISWDQKNSPLHF,TGCGCCAGCAGCATCTCTTGGGACCAAAAGAATTCACCCCTCCACTTT
TRBV3-1,TRBJ1-2,many,NA,CASSQDSGAYGYTF,TGTGCCAGCAGCCAAGATTCTGGGGCCTATGGCTACACCTTC
TRBV7-9,TRBJ2-1,NA,NA,CASSSGLNIYNEQFF,TGTGCCAGCAGCTCGGGACTGAACATTTACAATGAGCAGTTCTTC
TRBV12-3/TRBV12-4,TRBJ1-1,few,TRBD1,CASRQTGTVYTEAFF,TGTGCCAGCAGGCAAACCGGGACAGTCTACACTGAAGCTTTCTTT
TRBV6-5,TRBJ2-1,few,TRBD2,CASRLGREGLSYNEQFF,TGTGCCAGCAGACTCGGGCGGGAGGGCCTCTCCTACAATGAGCAGTTCTTC
TRBV4-3,TRBJ2-7,few,NA,CASSQGTNYEQYF,TGCGCCAGCAGCCAAGGGACCAACTACGAGCAGTACTTC
TRBV6-2/TRBV6-3,TRBJ2-1,many,TRBD2,CAIGRGSSYNEQFF,TGTGCCATCGGGAGGGGGAGCTCCTACAATGAGCAGTTCTTC
TRBV20-1,TRBJ2-1,few,TRBD2,CSARNVAGPYNEQFF,TGCAGTGCTAGAAACGTAGCGGGGCCCTACAATGAGCAGTTCTTC
TRBV4-1,TRBJ2-3,few,NA,CASSQVEPDTQYF,TGCGCCAGCAGCCAAGTTGAGCCAGATACGCAGTATTTT
TRBV6-6,TRBJ2-7,NA,NA,CASSHTATSGPYF,TGTGCCAGCAGCCACACGGCCACAAGCGGTCCGTACTTC
TRBV16,TRBJ2-7,NA,NA,CASSQVGSAYEQYF,TGTGCCAGCAGCCAAGTGGGTTCCGCTTACGAGCAGTACTTC
TRBV12-3/TRBV12-4,TRBJ1-1,many,NA,CASSPGPMNTEAFF,TGTGCCAGCAGCCCTGGGCCCATGAACACTGAAGCTTTCTTT
TRBV10-3,TRBJ2-7,NA,NA,CAISDPPPGDPREQYF,TGTGCCATCAGTGACCCCCCCCCAGGGGACCCGAGGGAGCAGTACTTC
TRBV4-1,TRBJ2-7,NA,TRBD2,CASSMRTSGVDRSYEQYF,TGCGCCAGCAGCATGCGGACTAGCGGGGTCGACAGGTCCTACGAGCAGTACTTC
TRBV20-1,TRBJ2-7,NA,NA,CSAASAQASTYEQYF,TGCAGTGCCGCCAGCGCTCAGGCTTCCACTTACGAGCAGTACTTC
TRBV25-1,TRBJ2-7,NA,NA,CASSDGQGPSYEQYF,TGTGCCAGCAGTGACGGGCAGGGGCCGTCCTACGAGCAGTACTTC
TRBV29-1,TRBJ2-1,NA,NA,CSVARDHNSYNEQFF,TGCAGCGTTGCCCGGGACCATAACTCCTACAATGAGCAGTTCTTC
TRBV30,TRBJ2-3,few,NA,CAWSLGYPGTADTQYF,TGTGCCTGGAGTTTGGGATACCCCGGAACCGCAGATACGCAGTATTTT
TRBV7-9,TRBJ2-1,NA,TRBD1,CASSYTPGTGDGEQFF,TGTGCCAGCAGCTATACCCCCGGGACAGGGGACGGTGAGCAGTTCTTC
TRBV2,TRBJ2-1,few,NA,CASKRRTGRNEQFF,TGTGCCAGCAAGCGGCGGACGGGCCGCAATGAGCAGTTCTTC
TRBV3-1,TRBJ2-7,NA,NA,CASSPSAGSPYEQYF,TGTGCCAGCAGCCCGTCGGCGGGATCCCCCTACGAGCAGTACTTC
TRBV12-3/TRBV12-4,TRBJ2-7,few,TRBD2,CASSTGLAEIYEQYF,TGTGCCAGCAGTACCGGACTAGCGGAAATTTACGAGCAGTACTTC
TRBV20-1,TRBJ2-7,few,TRBD1,CSARLRDRDFYEQYF,TGCAGTGCTAGGCTTCGGGACAGGGACTTCTACGAGCAGTACTTC
TRBV9,TRBJ2-5,NA,TRBD1,CASSETGLGETQYF,TGTGCCAGCAGCGAGACAGGGTTGGGAGAGACCCAGTACTTC
TRBV20-1,TRBJ2-7,few,NA,CSARDGGSYEQYF,TGCAGTGCTAGAGATGGGGGGTCCTACGAGCAGTACTTC
TRBV20-1,TRBJ2-1,NA,TRBD2,CSAYGLAFFSYNEQFF,TGCAGTGCTTACGGACTAGCCTTCTTCTCCTACAATGAGCAGTTCTTC
TRBV7-9,TRBJ2-3,many,NA,CASTPWTDTQYF,TGTGCCAGCACCCCCTGGACAGATACGCAGTATTTT
TRBV27,TRBJ2-7,NA,TRBD1,CASRPGQAVYEQYF,TGTGCCAGCAGACCGGGACAGGCTGTTTACGAGCAGTACTTC
TRBV20-1,TRBJ2-1,NA,NA,CSASAYSSYNEQFF,TGCAGTGCTAGCGCCTATTCCTCCTACAATGAGCAGTTCTTC
TRBV5-1,TRBJ1-3,many,NA,CASSPDTDSSGNTIYF,TGCGCCAGCAGCCCGGATACAGATTCCTCTGGAAACACCATATATTTT
TRBV12-3/TRBV12-4,TRBJ2-6,few,TRBD1,CASSWTGAGANVLTF,TGTGCCAGCAGCTGGACAGGGGCTGGGGCCAACGTCCTGACTTTC
TRBV14,TRBJ1-1,many,TRBD1,CASSQPQGAWTEAFF,TGTGCCAGCAGCCAGCCTCAGGGGGCGTGGACTGAAGCTTTCTTT
TRBV29-1,TRBJ1-2,few,NA,CSVEASLGYGYTF,TGCAGCGTTGAAGCAAGCCTGGGCTATGGCTACACCTTC
TRBV6-2/TRBV6-3,TRBJ2-6,NA,TRBD2,CASSYEGTRSGANVLTF,TGTGCCAGCAGTTACGAAGGGACTAGGTCTGGGGCCAACGTCCTGACTTTC